The TCR beta chain described here comes from a study of vaccination effects on CD4 cells after COVID-19. Study results and caveats: Vaccine- and infection-induced clones showed marked clonal contraction late following vaccination. From healthy vaccinees, only 1 of 255 vaccine-induced clones also reacted to common cold coronaviruses.

Using immunoSEQ multiplex PCR, the repertoire was profiled, and TCRdb retains in-frame clones only, with some absent. Here the sample spans roughly 59,000 clones, roughly 78% being singletons. To note about this clone: The antigen is unknown.

Before any sequencing was done, the ViraFEST assay used viral peptide pools to expand antigen-specific CD4+ T cells. Cultured cells yielded isolated CD4+ T cells after 10 to 11 days. BNT162b2 vaccine or mRNA-1273 vaccine was given to participants in two doses. Two million PBMC per well were cultured with approximately 10 IU/ml IL-2 and roughly 10 ug/ml peptides. The CDR3 length is 16 residues. V shed 5 bases, J shed 4 bases, and the junction held 12 bases outside the gene matches. Per the germline V gene, CDR1 is SGHTA and CDR2 is FQGNSA. This TCR came from a human donor who received a COVID-19 vaccine. The genes are TRBV7-2 and TRBJ2-5; 8 bases match TRBD2. This sample comprised CD4+ T cells from PBMCs cultured with HCoV-OC43 spike peptides, obtained after COVID-19 vaccination. Subset defined: HCoV-OC43 spike overlapping peptide pool stimulation. Here the CDR3 DNA reads TGTGCCAGCAGCAAAAGTTCCGGGGGGGCCTTAGAGACCCAGTACTTC. Its protein is CASSKSSGGALETQYF.